This T cell receptor beta chain is drawn from a study of blood T cell repertoires in COVID-19. In the study overall: Specimens from acute and convalescent COVID-19 originated in the United States, Italy and Spain.

Measured with immunoSEQ multiplex PCR; TCRdb has only the in-frame clones, and not every one. The sample carries some 69,000 clones, roughly 85% recorded once. The germline V gene encodes CDR1 ENHRY and CDR2 SYGVKD. The CDR3 contains 13 residues. Trimming shortened V by 8 bases and J by 1 base, and 9 bases separated the two germline ends. Sequencing used peripheral blood. This sequence joins TRBV10-3 and TRBJ1-3; D is unresolved. This TCR was recovered from a woman aged 60-70 years with acute or convalescent COVID-19. The CDR3 loop reads CAIQAHSGNTIYF. Here the CDR3 DNA reads TGTGCCATCCAAGCTCATTCTGGAAACACCATATATTTT.